This entry lists 2 T cell receptor beta chains sequenced from one sample in a study of neurological immune-mediated disorders. TCRdb re-derived calls from the 5' RACE reads in MiXCR, one entry per CDR3 protein. In the table there are roughly 30,000 distinct CDR3 sequences, 5.5% to 6% of which are singletons. Sequenced input: CD4+ T cells from blood. The receptors were gathered from a woman aged 50 to 60 in good health.

This clonotype is termed medium-sized. The gene calls are TRBV7-2 and TRBJ2-7; D may match TRBD1 or TRBD2 (5 bases each). Germline values: CDR1 SGHTA, CDR2 FQGNSA. The CDR3 is made up of 12 amino acids. V shed 4 bases and J shed 4 bases, with 8 bases lying between them. DNA of the CDR3: TGTGCCAGCAGCTCGGGACCTTACGAGCAGTACTTC. Its protein is CASSSGPYEQYF. The full variable domain, in which reference TRBV7-2 and TRBJ2-7 provide the parts outside the CDR3, is GAGVSQSPSNKVTEKGKDVELRCDPISGHTALYWYRQSLGQGLEFLIYFQGNSAPDKSGLPSDRFSAERTGGSVSTLTIQRTQQEDSAVYLCASSSGPYEQYFGPGTRLTVT.

Many counts were recorded for this clonotype. The chain employs TRBV29-1 and TRBJ1-5; TRBD1 might be the D (5 bases). Per germline, CDR1 SQVTM and CDR2 ANQGSEA. V was clipped by 6 bases and J by 5 bases, with 11 bases between them. The CDR3 extends over 12 amino acids. The CDR3 bases are TGCAGCGTAGGGGCCCGGGATCAGCCCCAGCATTTT. Its translation: CSVGARDQPQHF.